One sample yielded the 23 T cell receptor beta chains listed below, sequenced in a study of patients and donors after allogeneic stem cell transplantation (dated by TCRdb to 2018 to 2020). Libraries were constructed by RT-PCR. Sequencing instrument: NextSeq 550. Using fastp trimming at Q25 and MiXCR clonotype assembly, TCRdb reanalyzed the public sequencing data and kept in-frame beta chains. One record per CDR3 amino acid sequence lists the most common genes and DNA. For this sample there are about 960,000 distinct CDR3 sequences; around 17% appear just once. The ten largest clones take up about 6% of the sample. Material for sequencing was blood, either unsorted or a sorted T cell fraction (not recorded which). The receptor source for this set is a human donor who was either an allogeneic HSCT recipient or a stem cell or donor lymphocyte infusion donor (not recorded which). It is not recorded whose cells these are; they may come from a transplant donor.

This clonotype showed up just a few times. The chain combines TRBV20-1 with TRBJ2-7, with unresolved D. Trimming took 5 bases from V and 2 from J, leaving 13 bases between them. This CDR3 has 13 residues. Germline CDR1 DFQATT, CDR2 SNEGSKA (reference sequence). As DNA, the CDR3 is TGCAGTGCTTCGCCGGGCCTGACCTACGAGCAGTACTTC. This sequence encodes CSASPGLTYEQYF.

The chain uses TRBV5-1 and TRBJ2-6; TRBD1 might be the D (6 bases). The CDR3 consists of 19 residues. Looked up from germline, CDR1 is SGHRS and CDR2 is YFSETQ. V lost 2 bases, J lost 2 bases, and 20 bases lay in between. The CDR3 loop reads CASSFNRAPTLTGANVLTF. CDR3 sequence (DNA): TGCGCCAGCAGCTTTAACAGGGCTCCAACCCTAACTGGGGCCAACGTCCTGACTTTC.

This rearrangement joins TRBV7-2 to TRBJ1-5, with TRBD1 matching 8 bases. The CDR3 has 16 amino acids. Germline CDR1 SGHTA, CDR2 FQGNSA. V was pared by 5 bases and J by 1 base, with 7 bases of the junction left unmatched. The CDR3 bases are TGTGCCAGCAGCCGCAAGCAGGGGGCGAGCAATCAGCCCCAGCATTTT. Its protein product is CASSRKQGASNQPQHF.

The rearrangement joins TRBV24-1 to TRBJ2-1; D unresolved. Germline V gene sequence: CDR1 KGHDR, CDR2 SFDVKD. Trimming took off 6 bases at V and 9 bases at J, with 14 bases between the two ends. The CDR3 sequence is 13 residues long. The CDR3 region is CATSSRALGEQFF. CDR3 coding DNA: TGTGCCACCAGTTCTCGAGCCCTAGGTGAGCAGTTCTTC.

This sequence joins TRBV10-3 and TRBJ2-7, with D possibly being TRBD1 (5 bases). Germline lookup yields CDR1 ENHRY and CDR2 SYGVKD. V was clipped by 10 bases and J by 5 bases, with 21 bases between them. The CDR3 consists of 14 residues. The CDR3 region has the DNA TGTGCCACCGGAAAGCTACAGGTAGGGCACGAGCAGTACTTC. This gives the protein CATGKLQVGHEQYF.

A single count supports this clonotype. This chain uses TRBV6-1 with TRBJ2-5, with unresolved D. CDR1 and CDR2 from the germline V gene are MNHNS and SASEGT. Trimming stripped 2 bases from V and 7 bases from J, with 14 bases between. The CDR3 is made up of 14 amino acids. Here the CDR3 reads CASSESTVLGTQYF. The CDR3, as DNA: TGTGCCAGCAGTGAATCCACAGTCCTCGGGACCCAGTACTTC.

Ten or more counts support this clonotype. This rearrangement joins TRBV20-1 to TRBJ2-2, with TRBD1 matching 7 bases. CDR1 is DFQATT, CDR2 SNEGSKA, per germline (reference sequence). The V and J ends lost 1 base and 3 bases, in that order; junction bases with no gene match: 8. The CDR3 totals 16 residues. CDR3 protein: CSARVDRVPDTGELFF. The CDR3 DNA reads TGCAGTGCTAGAGTCGACAGGGTACCGGACACCGGGGAGCTGTTTTTT.

This clonotype was seen many times. V and J are TRBV25-1 and TRBJ2-5, with TRBD1 as a possible D gene (5 bases). From germline, CDR1 is MGHDK and CDR2 SYGVNS. Trimming took 0 bases from V and 2 from J, leaving 16 bases between them. This CDR3 region has 17 residues. CDR3 protein: CASSEYPPRVGQETQYF. DNA for the CDR3: TGTGCCAGCAGTGAATATCCTCCCAGGGTCGGACAAGAGACCCAGTACTTC.

This clonotype appeared many times. The rearrangement links TRBV5-6 to TRBJ1-2; D call uncertain. V was shortened by 4 bases and J by 0 bases, with 13 bases between the two germline ends. The CDR3 spans 15 residues. CDR1 is SGHDT and CDR2 is YYEEEE in the germline V gene. This CDR3 is CASSPYSGTNYGYTF. For the CDR3, the DNA is TGTGCCAGCAGCCCCTACAGTGGTACTAACTATGGCTACACCTTC.

This clonotype was detected a few times. The chain carries TRBV7-9 and TRBJ1-5; TRBD1 is a possible D gene (5 bases). This CDR3 region has 15 residues. V was pared by 5 bases and J by 2 bases, with 13 bases between. Germline-derived CDR1 and CDR2 are SEHNR and FQNEAQ (reference sequence). CDR3 sequence reads: CASSPGAEGNQPQHF. DNA for the CDR3: TGTGCCAGCAGCCCTGGGGCAGAAGGCAATCAGCCCCAGCATTTT. The variable domain in full, completed from reference TRBV7-9 and TRBJ1-5, reads DTGVSQNPRHKITKRGQNVTFRCDPISEHNRLYWYRQTLGQGPEFLTYFQNEAQLEKSRLLSDRFSAERPKGSFSTLEIQRTEQGDSAMYLCASSPGAEGNQPQHFGDGTRLSIL.

The rearrangement links TRBV6-7 to TRBJ1-2; D not certain. TRBV6-7 is an open reading frame whose function is uncertain. CDR3 length: 13 amino acids. V lost 0 bases and J 3 bases, leaving 5 bases between the germline ends. This chain's CDR3 is CASSYSGYYGYTF. DNA of the CDR3: TGTGCCAGCAGTTACTCGGGATACTATGGCTACACCTTC.

The V gene is TRBV20-1, the J gene TRBJ2-2; perhaps TRBD1 as D (5 bases). V dropped 3 bases and J dropped 1 base, with 9 bases sitting between them. This CDR3 is 14 amino acids long. Germline V gene lookup returns CDR1 DFQATT and CDR2 SNEGSKA (reference sequence). The CDR3 sequence is CSARGRENTGELFF. In nucleotides, the CDR3 is TGCAGTGCTAGGGGCAGGGAGAACACCGGGGAGCTGTTTTTT.

V and J are TRBV3-1 and TRBJ1-2; no firm D call. The CDR3 is made up of 15 amino acids. The V end lost 4 bases, the J end lost 7 bases, and 19 bases lay between the germline ends. Per germline, CDR1 LGHDT and CDR2 YNNKEL (reference sequence). CDR3 coding DNA: TGTGCCAGCAGCCCCTTGGACTCAAGGTTGGGTGGCTACACCTTC. Protein product: CASSPLDSRLGGYTF.

This sequence joins TRBV2 and TRBJ2-1, with 7 bases identical to TRBD2. The V gene end was trimmed by 2 bases and the J gene end by 6 bases; junction bases not matched to a gene: 7. There are 15 residues in the CDR3. From germline, CDR1 is SNHLY and CDR2 FYNNEI. This CDR3 reads CASSELAGAPNEQFF. CDR3 coding DNA: TGTGCCAGCAGTGAATTGGCGGGAGCCCCCAATGAGCAGTTCTTC.

In this sample, this clonotype turned up a few times. This sequence joins TRBV24-1 and TRBJ2-1, with TRBD1 identical over 7 bases. The germline V gene has CDR1 KGHDR and CDR2 SFDVKD. With V trimmed by 4 bases and J by 6 bases, 5 bases remained unmatched. This CDR3 comprises 14 residues. The CDR3 sequence: CATSDPTGINEQFF. The DNA for the CDR3 is TGTGCCACCAGTGACCCGACAGGGATCAATGAGCAGTTCTTC.

The rearrangement joins TRBV11-2 to TRBJ1-5; D might be TRBD1 (5 bases). Trimming removed 2 bases from V and 0 bases from J, with 17 bases in between. This CDR3 contains 18 residues. From germline, CDR1 is SGHAT and CDR2 FQNNGV. The CDR3 protein is CASSLSLSRGYSNQPQHF. The CDR3 DNA is TGTGCCAGCAGCTTATCCCTGAGTCGGGGCTATAGCAATCAGCCCCAGCATTTT.

The V call is TRBV5-1, the J call TRBJ2-1; 9 nucleotides agree with TRBD1. Germline V gene sequence: CDR1 SGHRS, CDR2 YFSETQ. The CDR3 has 18 residues. The junction had 10 bases not matched to a gene; V was cut back by 0 bases and J by 3 bases. DNA for the CDR3: TGCGCCAGCAGCTTGGAAGTCTCCGACAGGGGGTTCTACAATGAGCAGTTCTTC. Residues: CASSLEVSDRGFYNEQFF.

The J gene is TRBJ1-2, the V gene TRBV12-3 or TRBV12-4; 10 positions match TRBD1. The CDR3 covers 16 residues. The V gene end was trimmed by 6 bases and the J gene end by 2 bases; junction bases not matched to a gene: 9. CDR3 region: CASSRQGATINYGYTF. In DNA, the CDR3 is TGTGCCAGCAGCCGACAGGGGGCCACCATAAACTATGGCTACACCTTC.

The chain has TRBV11-2 and TRBJ2-1; 9 bases are a match to TRBD2. CDR1 is SGHAT and CDR2 is FQNNGV in the germline V gene. V shed 4 bases, J shed 6 bases, and the junction held 19 bases outside the gene matches. CDR3 length equals 19 residues. This chain's CDR3 is CASSSPHLSLAGAFNEQFF. The CDR3 DNA reads as TGTGCCAGCAGCTCGCCCCACCTTAGCTTAGCGGGAGCATTCAATGAGCAGTTCTTC.

At least ten counts were recorded for this clonotype. The rearrangement joins TRBV6-5 to TRBJ1-1, with D unclear. CDR3 length equals 14 residues. Deletions cut 0 bases from V and 0 bases from J, with 5 bases between. The germline V gene has CDR1 MNHEY and CDR2 SVGAGI. The CDR3 protein is CASSYSRLNTEAFF. Written as DNA, the CDR3 is TGTGCCAGCAGTTACTCGAGACTGAACACTGAAGCTTTCTTT.

This clonotype was detected many times. This chain connects TRBV12-3 or TRBV12-4 to TRBJ2-2, with 11 bases lining up with TRBD2. The CDR3 sequence is 16 residues long. V lost 7 bases, J lost 6 bases, and 10 bases stayed unmatched. CDR3 residues: CASKPPGLAAPGELFF. CDR3 nucleotide sequence: TGTGCCAGCAAACCCCCGGGACTAGCGGCCCCCGGGGAGCTGTTTTTT.

This clonotype was seen ten or more times. This sequence joins TRBV11-2 and TRBJ2-7; D may be TRBD2 (6 bases). Germline V gene lookup returns CDR1 SGHAT and CDR2 FQNNGV. This CDR3 contains 15 residues. Trimming shortened V by 5 bases and J by 4 bases, and 18 bases separated the two germline ends. CDR3 region: CASSDGPLREYEQYF. CDR3 bases: TGTGCCAGCAGCGACGGGCCCCTCCGGGAGTACGAGCAGTACTTC.

This chain links TRBV24-1 with TRBJ2-4; the D is unclear. Germline lookup yields CDR1 KGHDR and CDR2 SFDVKD. The V and J ends lost 5 bases and 10 bases respectively, with 8 bases between them. The CDR3 totals 11 residues. The CDR3: CATSVGLIQYF. CDR3 sequence (DNA): TGTGCCACCAGTGTTGGTTTAATTCAGTACTTC.